These 13 T cell receptor beta chains share one sample of origin, sequenced in a study of beta chain features in type 1 diabetes. Study outcomes and limitations: The study found moderately but significantly shorter TCRB CDR3s in all four CD4+ subsets of Type 1 diabetes patients.

The authors reverse transcribed all of the isolated RNA, so sequencing captured expressed TCRB transcripts. The repertoire was sequenced with immunoSEQ multiplex PCR; TCRdb's copy has only in-frame clones and lacks some. The sample consists of some 660,000 clones, around 15% of them appearing once. These receptors are not linked to any known antigen. Sequencing was performed on naive CD4+ T cells from blood. These receptors were obtained from a young man with type 1 diabetes.

CDR3 loop: CASSDRASGANVLTF. The CDR3 DNA reads TGTGCCAGCAGCGACAGGGCGTCTGGGGCCAACGTCCTGACTTTC. This chain uses TRBV6-6 with TRBJ2-6; 7 nucleotides align to TRBD1. After removal of 6 bases from V and 1 base from J, the junction contained 3 bases not matched to a gene. The CDR3 runs to 15 residues. Germline V lookup: CDR1 MNHNY, CDR2 SVGAGI (reference sequence).

This clone was found a few times. The V and J genes are TRBV7-2 and TRBJ1-3, with D tentatively TRBD1 (5 bases). The V gene lost 2 bases and the J gene lost 4 bases, with 15 bases spanning the gap. CDR1 SGHTA and CDR2 FQGNSA come from the germline V gene. This CDR3 spans 16 amino acids. The CDR3 sequence is CASSLMGPGAGNTIYF. The CDR3 nucleotides are TGTGCCAGCAGCTTAATGGGACCCGGGGCGGGAAACACCATATATTTT.

The rearrangement joins TRBV9 to TRBJ2-2; D remains ambiguous. Trimming cost V 0 bases and J 4 bases, with 16 bases left between them. This CDR3 spans 17 amino acids. The germline V gene encodes CDR1 SGDLS and CDR2 YYNGEE. CDR3 DNA sequence: TGTGCCAGCAGCGTAGCTACGATAAGTTCGGGCACCGGGGAGCTGTTTTTT. It codes for CASSVATISSGTGELFF.

In DNA form, the CDR3 reads TGTGCCAGCAGCTTAGGAGGGTCGGCTTACGAGCAGTACTTC. Translation: CASSLGGSAYEQYF. The rearrangement joins TRBV7-3 to TRBJ2-7; weak D call: TRBD2 (6 bases). Germline V gene lookup returns CDR1 SGHTA and CDR2 FQGTGA. V lost 2 bases and J lost 4, with 12 bases in between. The CDR3 sequence is 14 residues long.

This clone has only a few counts. The rearrangement joins TRBV5-1 to TRBJ1-5; D gene uncertain. The CDR3 length is 13 residues. The germline V gene has CDR1 SGHRS and CDR2 YFSETQ. V was clipped by 2 bases and J by 5 bases, with 8 bases between them. CDR3 bases: TGCGCCAGCAGCTTCGGTCCCGATCAGCCCCAGCATTTT. As protein: CASSFGPDQPQHF.

This rearrangement joins TRBV6-5 to TRBJ1-1; D is undetermined. Trimming took off 3 bases at V and 2 bases at J, with 13 bases between the two ends. This CDR3 region has 15 residues. Germline V gives CDR1 MNHEY, CDR2 SVGAGI. The CDR3 nucleotides read TGTGCCAGCAGTTATCTCCGGCTCCCAAACACTGAAGCTTTCTTT. Translating it yields CASSYLRLPNTEAFF.

This clone was seen a few times. V usage is TRBV5-1 and J usage is TRBJ1-2; 8 nucleotides agree with TRBD1. The CDR3 loop spans 14 amino acids. With 4 bases clipped from V and 5 bases from J, the junction kept 7 bases outside the gene matches. CDR1 and CDR2 (germline): SGHRS, YFSETQ. The CDR3 spells CASSMTGDNYGYTF. The CDR3 DNA reads TGCGCCAGCAGCATGACAGGGGATAATTATGGCTACACCTTC.

This rearrangement joins TRBV29-1 to TRBJ1-1; TRBD1 matches at 7 bases. This CDR3 is 13 amino acids long. CDR1 and CDR2 from the germline V gene are SQVTM and ANQGSEA. J lost 8 bases, V lost 2 bases, and 8 bases had no gene match. The CDR3 is CSVEKDRSYEAFF. CDR3 sequence (DNA): TGCAGCGTTGAAAAGGACAGGAGTTACGAAGCTTTCTTT.

A note on this clone: Other DNA sequences in the sample encode the same CDR3. The chain uses TRBV30 and TRBJ1-5; the D gene is possibly TRBD1 (6 bases). With 1 base removed from V and 4 bases from J, the gap between germline ends came to 8 bases. CDR3 length equals 13 residues. Germline V CDR1 and CDR2: GTSNPN, SVGIG (reference sequence). The CDR3 protein is CAWSEGGNQPQHF. The CDR3 DNA reads as TGTGCCTGGAGTGAAGGGGGAAATCAGCCCCAGCATTTT.

This clone has only a few counts. The chain has TRBV7-3 and TRBJ1-1, with a tentative D call TRBD1 (6 bases). Germline CDR1 is SGHTA and CDR2 is FQGTGA. The CDR3 is made up of 16 amino acids. V dropped 6 bases and J dropped 7 bases, with 24 bases sitting between them. CDR3 DNA sequence: TGTGCCAGCAGGAAGACATTGGACAGTTCACAGTTTGAAGCTTTCTTT. Encoded protein: CASRKTLDSSQFEAFF.

Only a few counts were recorded for this clone. The chain combines TRBV29-1 with TRBJ2-5; D perhaps matches TRBD2 (5 bases). This CDR3 region has 11 residues. CDR1 and CDR2 from the germline V gene are SQVTM and ANQGSEA. Trimming left V 8 bases short and J 2 bases short, with 9 bases between. The DNA of the CDR3 is TGCAGCTCCGGGGTACAAGAGACCCAGTACTTC. Protein product: CSSGVQETQYF.

The chain combines TRBV27 with TRBJ2-2; possible D gene TRBD2, 6 bases. The germline V gene has CDR1 MNHEY and CDR2 SMNVEV (reference sequence). This CDR3 is built from 16 residues. V was cut by 4 bases and J by 4 bases, with 16 bases left in between. CDR3 DNA sequence: TGTGCCAGCAGTTCCGTTGGGCGGGATTTCACCGGGGAGCTGTTTTTT. As protein: CASSSVGRDFTGELFF.

On this clone: The same CDR3 arises from other DNA sequences in this sample as well. This chain connects TRBV29-1 to TRBJ2-5; D is undetermined. Trimming shortened V by 6 bases and J by 1 base, and 3 bases separated the two germline ends. Germline V CDR1 and CDR2: SQVTM, ANQGSEA. The CDR3 contains 10 residues. CDR3 residues: CSVGQETQYF. The CDR3, as DNA: TGCAGCGTGGGCCAAGAGACCCAGTACTTC.